Below, 28 T cell receptor beta chains from the same sample are listed, as sequenced in a study of blood T cell repertoires in COVID-19. Generated by immunoSEQ multiplex PCR, the TCRdb table keeps only in-frame clones and is missing some. The sample consists of around 200,000 clones, roughly 86% of them appearing once. Sequencing input: peripheral blood. All receptors derive from a man in his forties with active or convalescent COVID-19.

This chain connects TRBV5-8 to TRBJ1-5; TRBD1 might be the D (5 bases). Germline V lookup: CDR1 SGHTS, CDR2 YDEGEE. V was clipped by 0 bases and J by 9 bases, with 10 bases between them. The CDR3 has 13 residues. CDR3 nucleotides: TGTGCCAGCAGCTTGGTGGGAGGGGCGCCCCAGCATTTT. Translated: CASSLVGGAPQHF.

The rearrangement uses TRBV5-5 and TRBJ2-6; 10 bases fit TRBD1. V was clipped by 3 bases and J by 2 bases; unmatched bases: 2. The germline V gene has CDR1 SGHKS and CDR2 YYEKEE (reference sequence). The CDR3 runs 16 residues. Here the CDR3 reads CASSSTGGAGANVLTF. The CDR3 DNA reads as TGTGCCAGCAGCTCGACAGGGGGCGCTGGGGCCAACGTCCTGACTTTC.

This clone came up once. The rearrangement joins TRBV5-6 to TRBJ1-5; 9 bases agree with TRBD1. The length of the CDR3 is 14 residues. Losses at the gene ends were 0 bases for V and 8 bases for J; bases not matched to a gene: 3. Germline CDR1 and CDR2: SGHDT and YYEEEE. The CDR3 DNA reads as TGTGCCAGCAGCTTGGGTACAGGGGGCGAGCCCCAGCATTTT. It yields the protein CASSLGTGGEPQHF.

This chain uses TRBV30 with TRBJ1-6; TRBD1 might be the D (5 bases). There are 14 residues in the CDR3. Germline V gene lookup returns CDR1 GTSNPN and CDR2 SVGIG (reference sequence). Trimming cost V 2 bases and J 5 bases, with 10 bases left between them. The CDR3, as DNA: TGTGCCTGGAGTAGGGTGACAGATAATTCACCCCTCCACTTT. Translating gives CAWSRVTDNSPLHF.

This clone showed up just a few times. The genes are TRBV13 and TRBJ1-1, with D perhaps matching TRBD1 (6 bases). The V end lost 6 bases, the J end lost 7 bases, and 12 bases lay between the germline ends. Germline lookup yields CDR1 PRHDT and CDR2 FYEKMQ (reference sequence). This CDR3 contains 12 residues. This CDR3 is CASRWEQGEAFF. The CDR3 region has the DNA TGTGCCAGCAGATGGGAACAGGGTGAAGCTTTCTTT. The entire variable domain, with the rest obtained from reference TRBV13 and TRBJ1-1, is as follows: AAGVIQSPRHLIKEKRETATLKCYPIPRHDTVYWYQQGPGQDPQFLISFYEKMQSDKGSIPDRFSAQQFSDYHSELNMSSLELGDSALYFCASRWEQGEAFFGQGTRLTVV.

This clone was detected only once. The chain carries TRBV28 and TRBJ2-7; D possibly corresponds to TRBD1 (5 bases). The germline V gene encodes CDR1 MDHEN and CDR2 SYDVKM. The CDR3 extends over 14 amino acids. V lost 0 bases and J lost 1, with 7 bases in between. In DNA form, the CDR3 reads TGTGCCAGCAGTTTATGGGACAAGTCCTACGAGCAGTACTTC. It encodes CASSLWDKSYEQYF.

This sequence joins TRBV11-2 and TRBJ2-7, with TRBD2 identical over 8 bases. CDR1 and CDR2 (germline): SGHAT, FQNNGV. Trimming cost V 3 bases and J 0 bases; bases outside gene matches: 1. CDR3 size: 14 residues. The CDR3 DNA sequence: TGTGCCAGCAGCTTTGGGACTAGCTCCTACGAGCAGTACTTC. It specifies CASSFGTSSYEQYF.

The J gene is TRBJ2-2, the V gene TRBV9; TRBD2 matches 7 bases. In germline, CDR1 is SGDLS, CDR2 YYNGEE. V was pared by 4 bases and J by 7 bases, with 10 bases of the junction left unmatched. This CDR3 is built from 15 residues. CDR3 sequence (DNA): TGTGCCAGCAGCCCCCTCCCGTCGGGGGGCGGGGAGCTGTTTTTT. Translated: CASSPLPSGGGELFF.

The chain combines TRBV5-5 with TRBJ1-1; a possible D gene is TRBD1 (5 bases). V shed 1 base and J shed 0 bases, with 10 bases lying between them. The CDR3 length is 15 residues. CDR1 SGHKS and CDR2 YYEKEE come from the germline V gene (reference sequence). CDR3 coding DNA: TGTGCCAGCAGCTTGTCGGCAGGGATGAACACTGAAGCTTTCTTT. Protein: CASSLSAGMNTEAFF.

The chain combines TRBV7-8 with TRBJ1-4; TRBD1 matches 7 bases. V lost 5 bases, J lost 3 bases, and 3 bases stayed unmatched. The CDR3 runs to 14 residues. CDR1 and CDR2 (germline): SGHVS, FQNEAQ. This CDR3 is CASSRDSSNEKLFF. The CDR3, as DNA: TGTGCCAGCAGCCGGGACAGTTCTAATGAAAAACTGTTTTTT.

V usage is TRBV7-8 and J usage is TRBJ1-2; maybe TRBD1 (6 bases). CDR1 and CDR2 from the germline V gene are SGHVS and FQNEAQ. V lost 5 bases, J lost 5 bases, and 15 bases lay in between. The CDR3 spans 14 residues. CDR3 amino acids: CASSMDSSGYGYTF. The CDR3 DNA sequence: TGTGCCAGCAGCATGGACAGCTCAGGATATGGCTACACCTTC.

The chain joins TRBV7-9 to TRBJ2-7; 9 bases match TRBD1. The CDR3 totals 15 residues. The J segment lost 9 bases and the V segment lost 1 base, leaving 10 bases of the junction unmatched. The germline gives CDR1 SEHNR, CDR2 FQNEAQ (reference sequence). CDR3 DNA sequence: TGTGCCAGCAGCTTAGATGGACAGGGGAGGAACGGGCAGTACTTC. Its protein product is CASSLDGQGRNGQYF. The full variable domain, in which reference TRBV7-9 and TRBJ2-7 provide the parts outside the CDR3, is DTGVSQNPRHKITKRGQNVTFRCDPISEHNRLYWYRQTLGQGPEFLTYFQNEAQLEKSRLLSDRFSAERPKGSFSTLEIQRTEQGDSAMYLCASSLDGQGRNGQYFGPGTRLTVT.

The chain is built from TRBV28 and TRBJ2-3, with D possibly being TRBD2 (5 bases). Trimming took off 4 bases at V and 5 bases at J, with 16 bases between the two ends. The CDR3 has 15 amino acids. Germline V gene sequence: CDR1 MDHEN, CDR2 SYDVKM. As DNA, the CDR3 is TGTGCCAGCAGTTCCCGGGGTAACCCCATAGATACGCAGTATTTT. Protein product: CASSSRGNPIDTQYF.

This chain connects TRBV3-1 (or the pseudogene TRBV3-2) to TRBJ2-7; D gene uncertain. CDR1 and CDR2 (germline): LGHDT, YNNKEL (reference sequence). V shed 2 bases and J shed 2 bases, with 10 bases lying between them. The CDR3 contains 14 residues. This CDR3 is CASSQLTNTYEQYF. The CDR3 bases are TGTGCCAGCAGCCAATTAACTAACACCTACGAGCAGTACTTC.

V and J are TRBV28 and TRBJ2-7, with D perhaps matching TRBD2 (5 bases). The germline V gene encodes CDR1 MDHEN and CDR2 SYDVKM. V was cut by 3 bases and J by 1 base, with 13 bases left in between. This CDR3 has 15 residues. CDR3 region: CASSLGGEGSYEQYF. CDR3 sequence (DNA): TGTGCCAGCAGTTTGGGCGGAGAGGGATCCTACGAGCAGTACTTC. Full variable domain (remainder filled in from reference TRBV28 and TRBJ2-7): DVKVTQSSRYLVKRTGEKVFLECVQDMDHENMFWYRQDPGLGLRLIYFSYDVKMKEKGDIPEGYSVSREKKERFSLILESASTNQTSMYLCASSLGGEGSYEQYFGPGTRLTVT.

The rearrangement uses TRBV10-3 and TRBJ1-2, with 8 bases lining up with TRBD1. The CDR3 has 12 residues. Germline V CDR1 and CDR2: ENHRY, SYGVKD. V dropped 7 bases and J dropped 4; count of bases not matched to a gene: 2. This CDR3 reads CAITTGGYGYTF. CDR3 bases: TGTGCCATCACAACAGGGGGCTATGGCTACACCTTC.

The chain uses TRBV7-3 and TRBJ1-2, with 8 bases fitting TRBD1. There are 13 residues in the CDR3. Germline-derived CDR1 and CDR2 are SGHTA and FQGTGA. V lost 3 bases, J lost 7 bases, and 4 bases stayed unmatched. The CDR3 spells CASSFDRGGGYTF. CDR3 nucleotide sequence: TGTGCCAGCAGCTTCGACAGGGGAGGTGGCTACACCTTC.

The chain is built from TRBV5-1 and TRBJ2-7; D perhaps matches TRBD2 (6 bases). The ends were cut back, 0 bases at V and 3 bases at J, with 13 bases in the middle. CDR3 size: 15 residues. Germline CDR1 and CDR2: SGHRS and YFSETQ. In nucleotides, the CDR3 is TGCGCCAGCAGCTTGGCTGAGCGGGTCCGCTACGAGCAGTACTTC. Its translation: CASSLAERVRYEQYF.

The chain's CDR3 is CASSQEVRREGQFF. CDR3 coding DNA: TGCGCCAGCAGCCAAGAGGTGAGGCGCGAGGGGCAGTTCTTC. The chain couples TRBV4-1 to TRBJ2-1; possibly TRBD2 for D (5 bases). V shed 0 bases and J shed 12 bases, with 15 bases lying between them. There are 14 residues in the CDR3. The germline CDR1 and CDR2 sequences are MGHRA and YSYEKL.

The chain links TRBV12-1 to TRBJ2-5; no DNA check was done on the table's D call, TRBD1. TRBV12-1 is recorded as a pseudogene. This CDR3 has 14 residues. The CDR3 nucleotides read TGTGCCAGCAGCTTTTGGGGGCCTAAAGAGACCCAGTACTTC. Encoded protein: CASSFWGPKETQYF.

The chain links TRBV9 to TRBJ1-1; D might be TRBD1 (5 bases). Trimming stripped 0 bases from V and 1 base from J, with 10 bases between. CDR1 is SGDLS, CDR2 YYNGEE, per germline. The CDR3 consists of 15 residues. The CDR3 sequence: CASSVGGTGNTEAFF. The CDR3 DNA reads as TGTGCCAGCAGCGTAGGGGGGACTGGGAACACTGAAGCTTTCTTT.

The genes are TRBV18 and TRBJ1-5, with 9 bases fitting TRBD1. Germline-derived CDR1 and CDR2 are KGHSH and LQKENI. The CDR3 is 14 amino acids. The J segment lost 6 bases and the V segment lost 3 bases, leaving 3 bases of the junction unmatched. The CDR3 loop is CASSPGQGIQPQHF. The CDR3 DNA sequence: TGTGCCAGCTCACCGGGACAGGGCATTCAGCCCCAGCATTTT. Full variable domain (remainder filled in from reference TRBV18 and TRBJ1-5): NAGVMQNPRHLVRRRGQEARLRCSPMKGHSHVYWYRQLPEEGLKFMVYLQKENIIDESGMPKERFSAEFPKEGPSILRIQQVVRGDSAAYFCASSPGQGIQPQHFGDGTRLSIL.

This chain joins TRBV1 and TRBJ2-7; the table's D gene call, TRBD2, was not cross checked with the DNA. TRBV1 constitutes a pseudogene. The CDR3 is 10 residues long. CDR3 sequence reads: CTSSSVEQYF. CDR3 in DNA: TGCACCAGCAGCTCGGTCGAGCAGTACTTC.

The genes are TRBV7-3 and TRBJ1-2; the D gene is possibly TRBD1 (6 bases). V was clipped by 5 bases and J by 8 bases, with 21 bases between them. This CDR3 contains 15 residues. The germline CDR1 and CDR2 sequences are SGHTA and FQGTGA. The DNA of the CDR3 is TGTGCCAGCAGCACCATCGACAGGAGATGGAAGGGCTACACCTTC. Translation gives CASSTIDRRWKGYTF.

This sequence joins TRBV7-9 and TRBJ1-4; a possible D gene is TRBD1 (5 bases). CDR3 size: 14 residues. In germline, CDR1 is SEHNR, CDR2 FQNEAQ (reference sequence). V shed 3 bases and J shed 3 bases, with 8 bases lying between them. CDR3 nucleotide sequence: TGTGCCAGCAGCTTCGGGACTGCTAATGAAAAACTGTTTTTT. Protein sequence: CASSFGTANEKLFF.

The chain employs TRBV19 and TRBJ1-4, with 7 nucleotides matching TRBD1. This CDR3 spans 13 amino acids. Looked up from germline, CDR1 is LNHDA and CDR2 is SQIVND (reference sequence). J lost 8 bases, V lost 11 bases, and 11 bases had no gene match. CDR3 sequence reads: CAAHATGKEKLFF. The CDR3 DNA reads as TGTGCCGCCCATGCGACAGGGAAGGAAAAACTGTTTTTT.

This chain connects TRBV29-1 to TRBJ1-1; 9 bases are a match to TRBD1. Germline values: CDR1 SQVTM, CDR2 ANQGSEA. V gave up 7 bases and J gave up 2 bases; unmatched junction bases: 8. The CDR3 has 14 residues. The CDR3 reads CSAKQGAVNTEAFF. The CDR3 nucleotides are TGCAGCGCCAAACAGGGGGCGGTTAACACTGAAGCTTTCTTT.

This chain uses TRBV4-3 with TRBJ1-3; 8 bases map to TRBD1. Germline loops: CDR1 LGHNA, CDR2 YSLEER. The CDR3 sequence is 14 residues long. V gave up 2 bases and J gave up 12 bases; unmatched junction bases: 9. The CDR3 sequence: CASSQWGQEVFIYF. CDR3 DNA sequence: TGCGCCAGCAGCCAATGGGGACAGGAGGTCTTCATATATTTT.